What follows is one T cell receptor beta chain and its context. Its antigen remains undetermined. The record has no base qualities; no much larger clone is one base away. To sequence the TCRbeta CDR3 region, genomic DNA was isolated from the sorted cells. The immunoSEQ Assay was used for sequencing of TCRbeta CDR3 regions. TCRdb carries this immuneACCESS record with in-frame sequences only. Its versions omit some clonotypes, under half of them owing to an unresolved V gene in the studies checked, with the rest unexplained. For this sample the table gives roughly 50,000 clones, of which approximately 80% were detected only once. Clones ranked in the top ten supply 9.5% to 15% of the sample. This specimen comes from a study of OX40 agonist ivuxolimab in advanced cancers. As for the study more broadly: The costimulatory receptor OX40 (CD134) was targeted by ivuxolimab, a fully human IgG2 agonistic monoclonal antibody. Intravenous ivuxolimab was administered to patients every 2 weeks at six dose levels: 0.01, 0.1, 0.3, 1.5, 3 and 10 mg/kg. Among the 50 to 55 dose-escalation patients, some 19 had hepatocellular carcinoma, roughly 15 melanoma, 9 renal cell carcinoma and 9 head and neck cancer. In the dose-escalation cohort, approximately 82% of patients were male, and the mean age was 60 years with a range of about 20 to 90. Patients were allowed to have had prior anti-PD-1, anti-PD-L1 or anti-CTLA-4 therapy, and approximately 40% of the dose-escalation patients had previously received checkpoint inhibitors. Partial responses occurred in three dose-escalation patients, of whom one had hepatocellular carcinoma and two had cutaneous melanoma. The purpose of peripheral TCRbeta sequencing was to test whether ivuxolimab changed TCR sequence diversity and led to clonal T-cell expansion. The paper covers the monotherapy dose-escalation part of the phase I ivuxolimab trial, which included N ≈ 57 patients. The paper as a whole reports these results and caveats: After ivuxolimab, CD8+ T cells had more expanded clones than CD4+ T cells on average. In the 0.1-3.0 mg/kg groups, partial responders were among the patients with the lowest normalized peripheral clonal expansion, particularly in CD8+ T cells. At doses of 0.1 to 3.0 mg/kg, clonal expansion of both CD4+ and CD8+ blood T cells was observed from baseline to week 6. Which antigens the clonally expanded peripheral T cells were specific for was not determined. Low levels of normalized T-cell clonal expansion were also shown by some nonresponding patients.

Patients with a history of autoimmune disease or receiving systemic immunosuppression were excluded from the trial. Peripheral blood for TCR sequencing was drawn from every dose cohort at baseline, at cycle 4 day 1 and at cycle 7 day 1. The samples were taken from a phase I, first-in-human, multicenter, open-label dose-escalation trial of ivuxolimab. The trial enrolled adults with locally advanced or metastatic head and neck squamous cell, hepatocellular, melanoma or renal cell carcinoma. Before TCR sequencing, CD4+ T cells and CD8+ T cells were sorted from peripheral blood as separate populations. The CDR3, from cysteine to phenylalanine, totals 13 residues. This entry keeps only the CDR3 DNA: 39 bases, framed from base 1. Reading the germline V gene gives CDR1 SGHRS and CDR2 YFSETQ. V sheds 2 bases and J sheds 4 bases, leaving 9 bases between their ends.

This chain joins TRBV5-1 to TRBJ2-5; the D gene is unclear. The origin of this receptor is an adult with an advanced solid tumor such as melanoma, head and neck, liver or kidney cancer. The material was CD4+ or CD8+ T cells sorted from blood, obtained in a trial of the OX40 agonist ivuxolimab. The DNA is as follows: TGCGCCAGCAGCTTTGAAGGGTTAGAGACCCAGTACTTC. This sequence encodes CASSFEGLETQYF.